This T cell receptor beta chain was sequenced in a study of shared T cell receptors in the human thymus (dated by TCRdb to the early 2020s). At the level of the whole study: The study examined how self-reactive, shared T-cell receptor alpha chains are generated in the human thymus.

On this clone itself: The clone's antigen remains unknown. No per-base quality is available; no much larger clone lies one base away.

Libraries were made using the immunoSEQ multiplex PCR assay. TCRdb carries this immuneACCESS record with in-frame sequences only. Its versions omit some clonotypes, under half of them owing to an unresolved V gene in the studies checked, with the rest unexplained. Recorded for this sample are 55,000 to 75,000 clones; 90% to 95% of them occurred a single time. The ten largest clonotypes hold about 0.036% of the sample. CDR1 LNHNV and CDR2 YYDKDF are derived from the germline V gene (reference sequence). The germline V and J ends show losses of 0 bases and 5 bases respectively, and no gene match explains 18 bases of the junction. CDR3 length: 20 amino acids, cysteine to phenylalanine. Of all the DNA, just the CDR3 is kept, 60 bases in frame from base 1.

The clonotype originates from a human donor. The chain was built from TRBV15 and TRBJ1-4; TRBD1 lines up with 7 middle nucleotides. Source material: thymocytes. The CDR3 sequence is CATSRDKFILMDRSNEKLFF. The nucleotides are TGTGCCACCAGCAGAGACAAATTCATCCTCATGGACAGGTCGAATGAAAAACTGTTTTTT.